This record concerns one TCR beta chain sequence. The data are from a study of blood T cell repertoires in COVID-19. Study at large: Sites across the United States, Italy and Spain contributed samples from acute and convalescent COVID-19. T cells, B-cell-depleted T cells, or PBMCs supplied cDNA or gDNA.

Clinical history reported by participants formed the basis on which cohorts were assigned. Symptom resolution, clearance, or two negative PCRs marked the recovered donors of Cohort 3. Some clones are missing from TCRdb's copy, which holds only in-frame ones; the method was immunoSEQ multiplex PCR. The data hold a few hundred thousand clones, with approximately 83% observed a single time. The sample was PBMCs or T cells enriched from blood (not recorded which). This sequence was found in a woman in her 30s who had recovered from COVID-19.

The CDR3 coding sequence is TGCAGCGTTCCGCGTGATCGCACTGAAGCTTTCTTT. Its translation is CSVPRDRTEAFF. This chain connects TRBV29-1 to TRBJ1-1; D gene unclear. Trimming took off 5 bases at V and 4 bases at J, with 11 bases between the two ends. The length of the CDR3 is 12 residues. Germline loops: CDR1 SQVTM, CDR2 ANQGSEA.